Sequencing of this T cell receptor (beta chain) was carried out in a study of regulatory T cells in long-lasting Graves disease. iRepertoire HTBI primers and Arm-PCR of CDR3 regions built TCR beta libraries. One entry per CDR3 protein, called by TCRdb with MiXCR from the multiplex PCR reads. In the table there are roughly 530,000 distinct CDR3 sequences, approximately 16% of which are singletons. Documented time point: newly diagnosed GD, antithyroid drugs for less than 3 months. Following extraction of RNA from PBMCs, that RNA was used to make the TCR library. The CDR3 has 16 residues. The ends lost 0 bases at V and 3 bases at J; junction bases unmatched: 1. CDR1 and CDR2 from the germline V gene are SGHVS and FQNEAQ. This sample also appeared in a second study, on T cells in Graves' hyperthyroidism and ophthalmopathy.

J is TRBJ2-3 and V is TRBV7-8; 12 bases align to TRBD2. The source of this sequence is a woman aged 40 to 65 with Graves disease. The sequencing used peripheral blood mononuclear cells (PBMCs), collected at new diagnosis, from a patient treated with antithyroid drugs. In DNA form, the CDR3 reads TGTGCCAGCAGCTTAGCCACTAGCGGGGGGACAGATACGCAGTATTTT. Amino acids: CASSLATSGGTDTQYF.